This T cell receptor (beta chain) was identified in a study of shared clonotypes between healthy human individuals. Notes on the study in general: Memory subsets generally showed lower estimated richness than naive subsets.

V was trimmed by 4 bases and J by 6 bases, leaving 9 bases between them. This CDR3 is 12 amino acids long. The germline CDR1 and CDR2 sequences are SQVTM and ANQGSEA. Data came from immunoSEQ multiplex PCR; TCRdb stores just in-frame clones and leaves some out. The repertoire consists of 2 million to 2.5 million clones, with just under 95% occurring once and the leading ten covering 0.3% to 0.4%. Turning to this clone: The antigen is unknown.

The chain uses TRBV29-1 and TRBJ2-2; perhaps TRBD1 as D (5 bases). Sequencing was performed on naive CD4+ T cells from PBMCs. Sample subset: CD45RA+ positively selected. The TCR originated in a man younger than 30 in good health. Some clones in this sample may be carry-over from other donors' samples. The CDR3 reads CSVVPTAGELFF. CDR3 nucleotide sequence: TGCAGCGTTGTCCCGACAGCCGGGGAGCTGTTTTTT.